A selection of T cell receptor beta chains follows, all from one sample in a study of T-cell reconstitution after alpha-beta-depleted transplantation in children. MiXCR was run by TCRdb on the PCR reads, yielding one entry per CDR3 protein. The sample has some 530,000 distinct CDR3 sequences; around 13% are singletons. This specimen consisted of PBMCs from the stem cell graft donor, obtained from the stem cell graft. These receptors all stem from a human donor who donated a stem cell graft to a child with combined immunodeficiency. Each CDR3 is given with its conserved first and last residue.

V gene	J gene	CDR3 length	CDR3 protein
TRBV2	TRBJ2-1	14	CASRAVPSYNEQFF
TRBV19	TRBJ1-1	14	CASSIDASNTEAFF
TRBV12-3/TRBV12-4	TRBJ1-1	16	CASSFPTGPRGTEAFF
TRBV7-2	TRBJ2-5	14	CASSLGRWEETQYF
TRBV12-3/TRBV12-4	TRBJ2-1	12	CASQQSVNEQFF
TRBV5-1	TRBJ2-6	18	CASSSDTTGRSGANVLTF
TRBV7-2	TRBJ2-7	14	CASRPAGTKNEQYF
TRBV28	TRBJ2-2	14	CASSRYGRTGELFF
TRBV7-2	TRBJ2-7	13	CASSLMTAYEQYF
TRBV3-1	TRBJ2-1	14	CASSISRVYNEQFF
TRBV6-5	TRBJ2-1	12	CASRPRQGRQFF
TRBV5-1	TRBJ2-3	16	CASSLSGGNPTDTQYF
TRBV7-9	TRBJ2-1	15	CASSARLGSYNEQFF
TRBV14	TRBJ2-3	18	CASSQDPFAGGGTDTQYF
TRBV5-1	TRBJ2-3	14	CASSLDRVGDTQYF
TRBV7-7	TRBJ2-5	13	CASSLVRLETQYF
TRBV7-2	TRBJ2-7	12	CASSLVVGEQYF
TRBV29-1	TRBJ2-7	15	CSVEGASASSYEQYF
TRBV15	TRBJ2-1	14	CATSRDQGTGRRFF
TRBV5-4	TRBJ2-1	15	CASSLDRGRVSEQFF
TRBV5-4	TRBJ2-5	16	CASSLVTSGRAETQYF
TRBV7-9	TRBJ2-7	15	CASSATSGSPYEQYF
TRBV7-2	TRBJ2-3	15	CASSLVTGSTDTQYF
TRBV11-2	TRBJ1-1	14	CASSPRDRSSEAFF
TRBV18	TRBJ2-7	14	CASSGQVSSYEQYF
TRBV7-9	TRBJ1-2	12	CASSGQQGGYTF
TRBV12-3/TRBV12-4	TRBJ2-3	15	CASSPSGGHTDTQYF
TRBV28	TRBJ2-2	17	CASSLFSPGRITGELFF
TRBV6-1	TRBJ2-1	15	CASSGLAGVHNEQFF
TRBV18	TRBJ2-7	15	CASSPGGGTLYEQYF
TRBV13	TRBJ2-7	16	CASSDNRDSGDVKQYF
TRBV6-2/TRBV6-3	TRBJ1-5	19	CASSYSSTVEGYSNQPQHF
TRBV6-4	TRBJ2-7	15	CASSMDRGISYEQYF
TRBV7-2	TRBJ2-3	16	CASSLGALQNTDTQYF
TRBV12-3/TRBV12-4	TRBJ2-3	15	CASTLSLADTDTQYF
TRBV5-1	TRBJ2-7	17	CASSLSGLAGASYEQYF
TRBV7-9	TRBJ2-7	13	CASSPTGPGEQYF
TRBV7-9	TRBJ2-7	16	CASSFGPQGDFYEQYF
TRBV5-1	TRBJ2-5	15	CASTRRTSGQETQYF
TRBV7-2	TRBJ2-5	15	CASSLLGQRAETQYF
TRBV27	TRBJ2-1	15	CASNLRDRGFNEQFF
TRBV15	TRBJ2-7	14	CATSRDRTGREQYF
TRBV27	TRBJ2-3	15	CASSLDRGPADTQYF
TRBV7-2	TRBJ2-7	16	CASSARDRGASYEQYF
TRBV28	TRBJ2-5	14	CASSLAQGAETQYF
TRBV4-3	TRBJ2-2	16	CASSQPGQGYTGELFF